Sequencing of this T cell receptor (beta chain) was carried out in a study of TIL therapy for anti-PD-1-resistant metastatic lung cancer. Study-wide context: Patients then received nivolumab; progressors got lymphodepletion, TIL and IL-2. Several tumors were EGFR-mutant and two were ALK-rearranged. The study, taken as a whole, reports: The baseline peripheral repertoire was partially replaced by infused TIL clonotypes that later decayed.

Time point of the sample: pre-treatment sample, taken before nivolumab and TIL therapy. Adults with stage 4 NSCLC were enrolled in a phase I trial. The CDR3 totals 13 residues. Trimming removed 6 bases at V and 3 bases at J, with 12 bases between. CDR1 and CDR2 (germline): SQVTM, ANQGSEA. A few counts support this clone. Its target is unknown. The immunoSEQ assay was v3. Clones were sequenced by immunoSEQ multiplex PCR, and TCRdb holds only the in-frame ones, with some missing. Of around 50,000 clones listed, roughly 70% are singletons. The clonotype originates from a person aged 25-80 years with non-small cell lung cancer. Material: blood, obtained at baseline. The rearrangement links TRBV29-1 to TRBJ2-1; D gene unclear. CDR3 in DNA: TGCAGCGTAGGCTCGATGAGCTACAATGAGCAGTTCTTC. Residues: CSVGSMSYNEQFF.